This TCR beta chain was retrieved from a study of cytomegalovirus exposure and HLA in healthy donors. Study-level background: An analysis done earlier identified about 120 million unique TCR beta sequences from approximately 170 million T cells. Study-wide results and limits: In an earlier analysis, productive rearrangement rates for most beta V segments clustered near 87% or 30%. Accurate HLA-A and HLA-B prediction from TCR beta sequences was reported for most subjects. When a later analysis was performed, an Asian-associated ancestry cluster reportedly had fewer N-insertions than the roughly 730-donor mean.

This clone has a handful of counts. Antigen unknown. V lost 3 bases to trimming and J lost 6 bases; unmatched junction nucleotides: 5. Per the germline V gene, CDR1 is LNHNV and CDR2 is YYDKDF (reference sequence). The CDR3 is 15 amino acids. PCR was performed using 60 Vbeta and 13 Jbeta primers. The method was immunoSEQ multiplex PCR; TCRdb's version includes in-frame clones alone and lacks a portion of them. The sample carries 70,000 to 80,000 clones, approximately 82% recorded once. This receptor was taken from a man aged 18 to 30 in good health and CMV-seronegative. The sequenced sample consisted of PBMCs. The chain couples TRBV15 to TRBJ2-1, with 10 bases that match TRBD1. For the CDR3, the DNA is TGTGCCACCAGCAGGGCGGGGACAGGGGTCAATGAGCAGTTCTTC. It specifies CATSRAGTGVNEQFF.